This T cell receptor (beta chain) was obtained from a study of blood T cell repertoires in COVID-19. Study information: Sites across the United States, Italy and Spain contributed samples from acute and convalescent COVID-19. T cells, B-cell-depleted T cells, or PBMCs provided the cDNA or gDNA that served as material.

The CDR3 has 13 amino acids. V lost 11 bases and J lost 5; bases outside the gene matches: 8. Looked up from germline, CDR1 is MDHEN and CDR2 is SYDVKM. As handled by the study authors: Quantification of nucleated cells was approximated via reference gene primer amplification. Libraries were prepared by immunoSEQ multiplex PCR; TCRdb keeps only in-frame clonotypes and omits some of them. Clone size and V and J calls were adopted from that table, with D and trimming inferred from the DNA. The data show under 200,000 clones, roughly 84% seen once. The chain is built from TRBV28 and TRBJ2-7; 11 nucleotides line up with TRBD1. The sample was peripheral blood. The origin of this receptor is a woman older than 75 with acute or convalescent COVID-19. The DNA for the CDR3 is TGTGCCGTGGGACCGGGACAGGGGGACGAGCAGTACTTC. Protein sequence: CAVGPGQGDEQYF.